A selection of T cell receptor beta chains follows, all from one sample in a study of post-analysis software for immune sequencing data. TCRdb redid the calling of the PCR reads with MiXCR, one entry per CDR3 protein. The sample shows a few hundred thousand distinct CDR3 sequences, under 55% of them seen only once. The sample consisted of blood. These receptors were collected from a girl between 5 and 17 years old with multiple sclerosis. The CDR3 runs from the conserved cysteine through the conserved F or W. D genes are given only for firm matches. Some rows have no size entry. The others give once, few or many, or a class for an expanded clone.

j_call | d_call | v_call | clone_size | cdr3_aa | cdr3_nt
TRBJ2-7 | - | TRBV7-9 | - | CASSSEKTYEQYF | TGTGCCAGCAGCTCCGAGAAGACCTACGAGCAGTACTTC
TRBJ1-2 | TRBD1 | TRBV12-3/TRBV12-4 | - | CASTLDRVRGYTF | TGTGCCAGCACCCTAGACAGGGTTCGTGGCTACACCTTC
TRBJ2-3 | - | TRBV7-9 | - | CASLGDTDTQYF | TGTGCCAGCCTCGGAGACACAGATACGCAGTATTTT
TRBJ2-1 | - | TRBV7-2 | - | CASSLAKDPAGQYNEQFF | TGTGCCAGCAGCTTAGCGAAGGACCCCGCGGGTCAATACAATGAGCAGTTCTTC
TRBJ1-1 | - | TRBV13 | - | CASNSLANTEAFF | TGTGCCAGCAACTCGTTAGCGAACACTGAAGCTTTCTTT
TRBJ2-3 | - | TRBV7-3 | few | CASSLSAGTDTQYF | TGTGCCAGCAGCTTAAGCGCCGGCACAGATACGCAGTATTTT
TRBJ2-5 | - | TRBV20-1 | - | CSAPETQYF | TGCAGTGCCCCCGAGACCCAGTACTTC
TRBJ2-7 | - | TRBV7-2 | - | CASSSSTASYEQYF | TGTGCCAGCAGCTCGTCGACAGCGTCCTACGAGCAGTACTTC
TRBJ1-1 | TRBD1 | TRBV5-1 | - | CASSVFTGGTEAFF | TGCGCCAGCAGCGTATTTACAGGGGGCACTGAAGCTTTCTTT
TRBJ2-7 | - | TRBV5-6 | - | CASSSPRGLRPSYEQYF | TGTGCCAGCAGCAGCCCAAGGGGACTTCGACCCTCCTACGAGCAGTACTTC
TRBJ1-1 | - | TRBV29-1 | - | CSVEGGLNTEAFF | TGCAGCGTTGAGGGGGGACTGAACACTGAAGCTTTCTTT
TRBJ1-4 | - | TRBV27 | - | CASSLSRRGTNEKLFF | TGTGCCAGCAGTTTATCGAGACGGGGAACTAATGAAAAACTGTTTTTT
TRBJ2-1 | - | TRBV7-6 | - | CASSPRRGDKRDEQFF | TGTGCCAGCAGCCCCCGGAGGGGGGACAAAAGGGATGAGCAGTTCTTC
TRBJ2-7 | TRBD2 | TRBV6-6 | - | CASSPSGGGFYEQYF | TGTGCCAGCAGCCCATCGGGGGGAGGGTTCTACGAGCAGTACTTC
TRBJ1-1 | - | TRBV5-1 | - | CASSLGGGNTEAFF | TGCGCCAGCAGCTTGGGAGGAGGGAACACTGAAGCTTTCTTT
TRBJ1-2 | - | TRBV6-4 | - | CASSERADNYGYTF | TGTGCCAGCTCAGAGAGGGCCGATAACTATGGCTACACCTTC
TRBJ1-2 | - | TRBV3-1 | - | CASSQAPEARRGYTF | TGTGCCAGCAGCCAAGCACCGGAGGCGCGTCGTGGCTACACCTTC
TRBJ2-1 | - | TRBV20-1 | - | CSAQAGTVDEQFF | TGCAGTGCCCAAGCCGGGACGGTGGATGAGCAGTTCTTC
TRBJ1-6 | TRBD1 | TRBV6-1 | - | CASRPSGTGYSPLHF | TGTGCCAGCAGGCCATCGGGGACAGGGTATTCACCCCTCCACTTT
TRBJ2-1 | TRBD2 | TRBV20-1 | - | CSAWPGGVGEQFF | TGCAGTGCTTGGCCGGGGGGTGTGGGTGAGCAGTTCTTC
TRBJ2-2 | - | TRBV19 | few | CASSTLPGQGPDTGELFF | TGTGCCAGTAGTACCCTGCCGGGGCAGGGGCCAGACACCGGGGAGCTGTTTTTT
TRBJ2-3 | TRBD2 | TRBV6-6 | - | CASSYSILAATDTQYF | TGTGCCAGCAGTTACTCGATTCTAGCGGCCACAGATACGCAGTATTTT
TRBJ2-7 | TRBD2 | TRBV29-1 | few | CSVAGTSGKEEQYF | TGCAGCGTTGCCGGGACTAGCGGGAAAGAGGAGCAGTACTTC
TRBJ2-1 | TRBD2 | TRBV7-9 | - | CASSSSTSGSYNEQFF | TGTGCCAGCAGCTCCTCAACTAGCGGGAGTTACAATGAGCAGTTCTTC
TRBJ1-5 | TRBD1 | TRBV20-1 | - | CSARVGQGEGQPQHF | TGCAGTGCTAGAGTCGGACAGGGCGAGGGTCAGCCCCAGCATTTT
TRBJ2-1 | TRBD2 | TRBV28 | few | CASRTVVAGPLNEQFF | TGTGCCAGCAGGACCGTGGTAGCGGGACCTCTGAATGAGCAGTTCTTC
TRBJ2-3 | - | TRBV3-1 | many | CASSQDLGVTDTQYF | TGTGCCAGCAGCCAGGACCTAGGAGTGACAGATACGCAGTATTTT
TRBJ2-1 | TRBD2 | TRBV3-1 | few | CASSQGLAGVFSYNEQFF | TGTGCCAGCAGCCAGGGACTAGCGGGAGTCTTCTCCTACAATGAGCAGTTCTTC
TRBJ2-7 | TRBD2 | TRBV24-1 | - | CATSDPTSGRYEQYF | TGTGCCACCAGTGACCCCACTAGCGGGAGGTACGAGCAGTACTTC